A selection of T cell receptor beta chains follows, all from one sample in a study of T cells in Graves' hyperthyroidism and ophthalmopathy. TCRdb re-derived calls from the multiplex PCR reads in MiXCR, one entry per CDR3 protein. The sample has roughly 380,000 distinct CDR3 sequences, roughly 19% seen once. Sequenced material: blood. Receptor source: a woman between 18 and 29 years old with Graves' hyperthyroidism. The CDR3 runs from the conserved cysteine through the conserved F or W. D genes are given only for firm matches. A row's size may be missing; if present it is once, few, many or a size class.

v_call	j_call	d_call	clone_size	cdr3_aa	cdr3_nt
TRBV6-5	TRBJ1-2	-	many	CASSYSGVDGYTF	TGTGCCAGCAGTTACTCGGGGGTGGATGGCTACACCTTC
TRBV6-1	TRBJ1-1	-	many	CASSRISRMNTEAFF	TGTGCCAGCAGCCGCATCTCCAGGATGAACACTGAAGCTTTCTTT
TRBV27	TRBJ1-2	-	many	CASAAGALYGYTF	TGTGCCAGCGCGGCCGGGGCGCTCTATGGCTACACCTTC
TRBV2	TRBJ1-2	-	-	CASSMGQFYGYTF	TGTGCCAGCAGTATGGGACAATTCTATGGCTACACCTTC
TRBV11-2	TRBJ1-2	-	-	CASSLGSQSWDTNYGYSF	TGTGCTAGCAGCTTAGGATCTCAGTCCTGGGACACCAACTATGGCTACAGCTTC
TRBV24-1	TRBJ1-6	-	many	CATSDGQDNSPLHF	TGTGCCACCAGTGATGGGCAGGACAATTCACCCCTCCACTTT
TRBV27	TRBJ2-2	-	many	CASSLGGVGELFF	TGTGCCAGCAGTTTAGGAGGGGTCGGGGAGCTGTTTTTT
TRBV14	TRBJ1-1	-	many	CASSLVTWGVNTEAFF	TGTGCCAGCAGCCTCGTGACTTGGGGGGTGAACACTGAAGCTTTCTTT
TRBV28	TRBJ2-5	TRBD1	-	CASSEADRGDQETQYF	TGTGCCAGCAGTGAAGCCGACAGGGGGGACCAAGAGACCCAGTACTTC
TRBV7-8	TRBJ2-7	-	once	CASSLAVGTYEQYF	TGTGCCAGCAGCTTAGCGGTTGGGACCTACGAGCAGTACTTC
TRBV19	TRBJ1-2	TRBD1	many	CASSTQGQLIYGYTF	TGTGCCAGTAGTACCCAGGGACAGCTAATCTATGGCTACACCTTC
TRBV5-8	TRBJ2-1	-	few	CASSLAGSYNEQFF	TGTGCCAGCAGCTTGGCAGGCTCCTACAATGAGCAGTTCTTC
TRBV5-1	TRBJ1-1	-	many	CASSLAVETKAFF	TGCGCCAGCAGCTTGGCCGTGGAAACAAAAGCTTTCTTT
TRBV11-2	TRBJ2-7	-	few	CASSSGEIYEQYF	TGTGCCAGCAGCTCCGGGGAGATATACGAGCAGTACTTC
TRBV20-1	TRBJ1-5	-	many	CSARDNPGWDNQPQHF	TGCAGTGCTAGAGATAATCCAGGGTGGGACAATCAGCCCCAGCATTTT
TRBV30	TRBJ1-1	-	many	CAWSGIVMNTEAFF	TGTGCCTGGAGTGGGATAGTTATGAACACTGAAGCTTTCTTT
TRBV20-1	TRBJ1-1	TRBD1	many	CSARKTGASFKGTEAFF	TGCAGTGCTAGAAAAACAGGGGCCTCCTTTAAGGGGACTGAAGCTTTCTTT
TRBV10-3	TRBJ1-2	-	many	CAISEAAWDYGYTF	TGTGCCATCAGTGAGGCGGCGTGGGACTATGGCTACACCTTC
TRBV3-1	TRBJ1-2	-	many	CASSQSRFQASYGYTF	TGTGCCAGCAGCCAATCTCGATTCCAGGCCTCATATGGCTACACCTTC
TRBV15	TRBJ2-7	-	many	CATSLDPFRGYEQYF	TGTGCCACCAGCTTGGACCCTTTCCGTGGATACGAGCAGTACTTC
TRBV2	TRBJ2-5	TRBD1	few	CASSRTGPEETQYF	TGTGCCAGCAGCCGGACAGGGCCGGAAGAGACCCAGTACTTC
TRBV7-9	TRBJ2-5	TRBD2	-	CASSQAGTRGETQYF	TGTGCCAGCAGCCAAGCCGGGACTAGAGGGGAGACCCAGTACTTC
TRBV20-1	TRBJ1-1	-	many	CSPATGTEAFF	TGCAGTCCCGCCACGGGGACTGAAGCTTTCTTT
TRBV10-1	TRBJ2-7	-	many	CASSEGGRLEQYF	TGCGCCAGCAGTGAAGGGGGAAGGTTGGAGCAGTACTTC
TRBV13	TRBJ2-7	-	many	CASSLGWSYEQYF	TGTGCCAGCAGCTTGGGCTGGTCCTACGAGCAGTACTTC
TRBV2	TRBJ1-3	-	many	CASRTGGNTIYF	TGTGCCAGCAGAACAGGGGGAAACACCATATATTTT
TRBV20-1	TRBJ1-1	TRBD1	many	CSARDFRDRGTEAFF	TGCAGTGCTAGAGACTTCCGGGACAGGGGCACTGAAGCTTTCTTT
TRBV12-3/TRBV12-4	TRBJ1-1	-	many	CASRSGTQNTEAFF	TGTGCCAGCAGGTCCGGGACACAGAACACTGAAGCTTTCTTT